A single sample gave rise to the 18 T cell receptor beta chains below, sequenced in a study of shared clonotypes between healthy human individuals. Clones were read by immunoSEQ multiplex PCR, and TCRdb kept only the in-frame ones, dropping some. The sample includes some 2.4 million clones, 93% of them seen just once. Source material: naive CD4+ T cells from PBMCs. Subset given: CD45RA+ positively selected. The receptors shown here come from a man between 18 and 29 years old in good health. Some clones in this sample may be carry-over from other donors' samples.

This chain links TRBV9 with TRBJ1-2; D is uncertain. From germline, CDR1 is SGDLS and CDR2 YYNGEE. The germline V and J ends were trimmed by 3 bases and 13 bases, with 19 bases remaining between them. CDR3 length equals 13 residues. The CDR3: CASSAEPPRAPTF. The CDR3, as DNA: TGTGCCAGCAGCGCCGAGCCACCAAGGGCACCCACCTTC.

CDR3: CASSPLAGAQYNEQFF. The DNA of the CDR3 is TGCGCCAGCAGCCCGCTAGCGGGAGCACAGTACAATGAGCAGTTCTTC. The rearrangement links TRBV5-1 to TRBJ2-1, with 10 bases aligning to TRBD2. The CDR3 loop spans 16 amino acids. The V gene end was trimmed by 4 bases and the J gene end by 4 bases; junction bases not matched to a gene: 8. Germline CDR1 SGHRS, CDR2 YFSETQ.

This sequence joins TRBV29-1 and TRBJ2-2, with D perhaps matching TRBD1 (5 bases). In germline, CDR1 is SQVTM, CDR2 ANQGSEA. This CDR3 has 14 residues. V gave up 1 base and J gave up 7 bases, with 13 bases separating them. This CDR3 is CSVEAPRENGELFF. The CDR3 nucleotides are TGCAGCGTTGAAGCCCCCAGGGAAAACGGGGAGCTGTTTTTT.

The rearrangement uses TRBV27 and TRBJ1-1; possible D gene TRBD1, 6 bases. The CDR3 covers 18 residues. V gave up 7 bases and J gave up 0 bases, with 24 bases separating them. Germline V gene sequence: CDR1 MNHEY, CDR2 SMNVEV (reference sequence). The CDR3 DNA reads as TGTGCCAGCACAAAACGTTCGGGGGGGCAGATCTTGAACACTGAAGCTTTCTTT. Residues: CASTKRSGGQILNTEAFF.

Turning to this clone: The same CDR3 is also encoded by other DNA sequences in this sample. This sequence joins TRBV5-1 and TRBJ2-1; 11 nucleotides line up with TRBD2. Per the germline V gene, CDR1 is SGHRS and CDR2 is YFSETQ. Unmatched junction bases numbered 3, after V lost 4 bases and J lost 0 bases. CDR3 length: 16 amino acids. CDR3 DNA: TGCGCCAGCAGCACGGGGACTAGCGGCTCCTACAATGAGCAGTTCTTC. Residues: CASSTGTSGSYNEQFF.

This clone has a single count. The V call is TRBV5-8, the J call TRBJ1-5, with D uncertain. Germline CDR1 is SGHTS and CDR2 is YDEGEE. Between the trimmed V and J ends, which lost 0 bases and 0 bases, there was a span of 10 bases. CDR3 length: 16 amino acids. The CDR3 loop is CASSLGLFNSNQPQHF. CDR3 nucleotide sequence: TGTGCCAGCAGCTTGGGCCTCTTCAATAGCAATCAGCCCCAGCATTTT.

This chain connects TRBV29-1 to TRBJ1-2; no clear D gene. The CDR3 consists of 12 residues. Trimming left V 4 bases short and J 9 bases short, with 15 bases between. Germline CDR1 SQVTM, CDR2 ANQGSEA. CDR3 in amino acids: CSVVPPSGSYTF. DNA of the CDR3: TGCAGCGTTGTCCCGCCAAGTGGTAGCTACACCTTC.

V usage is TRBV18 and J usage is TRBJ1-2, with D maybe TRBD1 (5 bases). Trimming shortened V by 4 bases and J by 2 bases, and 14 bases separated the two germline ends. Germline V lookup: CDR1 KGHSH, CDR2 LQKENI. The length of the CDR3 is 15 residues. The CDR3 region is CASSQAADRNYGYTF. DNA of the CDR3: TGTGCCAGCTCACAAGCGGCAGACAGAAACTATGGCTACACCTTC.

This rearrangement joins TRBV4-1 to TRBJ2-7, with 10 bases fitting TRBD2. The CDR3 is 16 residues long. Germline CDR1 reads MGHRA; CDR2 reads YSYEKL. V was pared by 0 bases and J by 6 bases, with 8 bases of the junction left unmatched. CDR3 nucleotides: TGCGCCAGCAGCCAAGATACCACTAGCGGGATTGTCGAGCAGTACTTC. Protein product: CASSQDTTSGIVEQYF.

This rearrangement joins TRBV29-1 to TRBJ1-1; 9 positions agree with TRBD1. The CDR3 spans 10 residues. The germline CDR1 and CDR2 sequences are SQVTM and ANQGSEA. The V and J ends lost 7 bases and 8 bases, in that order; junction bases with no gene match: 2. DNA of the CDR3: TGCAGCGCTGGACAGGGGGAAGCTTTCTTT. Protein sequence: CSAGQGEAFF.

This chain uses TRBV11-3 with TRBJ2-3; 11 bases are a match to TRBD2. J lost 9 bases, V lost 5 bases, and 4 bases had no gene match. This CDR3 is built from 13 residues. CDR1 is SGHNT and CDR2 is YENEEA in the germline V gene. The CDR3 DNA is TGTGCCAGCAGCGCACGGACTAGCGGGACGCAGTATTTT. Translated: CASSARTSGTQYF.

V gene TRBV7-9 combines with J gene TRBJ2-7; D may be TRBD1 or TRBD2 (5 bases each). Trimming stripped 5 bases from V and 0 bases from J, with 11 bases between. This CDR3 is 14 amino acids long. The germline V gene encodes CDR1 SEHNR and CDR2 FQNEAQ (reference sequence). CDR3 residues: CASSRDPGSYEQYF. In nucleotides, the CDR3 is TGTGCCAGCAGCCGGGACCCAGGCTCCTACGAGCAGTACTTC. Supplemented by reference TRBV7-9 and TRBJ2-7, the full variable domain reads DTGVSQNPRHKITKRGQNVTFRCDPISEHNRLYWYRQTLGQGPEFLTYFQNEAQLEKSRLLSDRFSAERPKGSFSTLEIQRTEQGDSAMYLCASSRDPGSYEQYFGPGTRLTVT.

About this clone itself: Other DNA sequences in the sample encode the same CDR3. This rearrangement joins TRBV5-1 to TRBJ2-7, with D unresolved. V lost 0 bases and J lost 0, with 7 bases in between. CDR1 and CDR2 (germline): SGHRS, YFSETQ. This CDR3 is 14 amino acids long. CDR3 loop: CASSLVTSSYEQYF. Written as DNA, the CDR3 is TGCGCCAGCAGCTTGGTCACCAGCTCCTACGAGCAGTACTTC.

This clone was counted only a few times. The chain employs TRBV19 and TRBJ1-1; no clear D. V gave up 3 bases and J gave up 3 bases, with 14 bases separating them. CDR1 and CDR2 (germline): LNHDA, SQIVND (reference sequence). The CDR3 covers 15 residues. The CDR3 sequence is CASSITVVEDTEAFF. The CDR3 coding sequence is TGTGCCAGTAGTATCACAGTTGTTGAGGACACTGAAGCTTTCTTT. Using reference TRBV19 and TRBJ1-1 for the parts outside the CDR3, the full variable domain is DGGITQSPKYLFRKEGQNVTLSCEQNLNHDAMYWYRQDPGQGLRLIYYSQIVNDFQKGDIAEGYSVSREKKESFPLTVTSAQKNPTAFYLCASSITVVEDTEAFFGQGTRLTVV.

The chain has TRBV28 and TRBJ1-4; a weak D match, TRBD1 (5 bases). CDR3 length equals 15 residues. Trimming shortened V by 6 bases and J by 7 bases, and 18 bases separated the two germline ends. CDR1 and CDR2 (germline): MDHEN, SYDVKM. CDR3 region: CASRGSGVLIEKLFF. The DNA of the CDR3 is TGTGCCAGCAGGGGGTCGGGGGTGTTGATTGAAAAACTGTTTTTT.

The chain recombines TRBV30 with TRBJ2-7; tentatively, D is TRBD2 (6 bases). Germline V lookup: CDR1 GTSNPN, CDR2 SVGIG (reference sequence). With 3 bases removed from V and 4 bases from J, the gap between germline ends came to 13 bases. The CDR3 runs to 13 residues. DNA for the CDR3: TGTGCCTGGAGATGGCGGGATCTTTACGAGCAGTACTTC. Its protein product is CAWRWRDLYEQYF.

The chain couples TRBV10-3 to TRBJ1-1; D gene unclear. Trimming pared 3 bases from V and 1 base from J, leaving 12 bases between. The CDR3 is made up of 15 amino acids. CDR1 and CDR2 from the germline V gene are ENHRY and SYGVKD. The CDR3, as DNA: TGTGCCATCAGTGAAGGGTCGGCAGGGAACACTGAAGCTTTCTTT. Its protein product is CAISEGSAGNTEAFF.

This chain uses TRBV28 with TRBJ2-7; no reliable D call. Germline CDR1 reads MDHEN; CDR2 reads SYDVKM. The CDR3 spans 13 residues. V lost 2 bases, J lost 7 bases, and 12 bases lay in between. CDR3: CASSLPPVGEQYF. The CDR3 bases are TGTGCCAGCAGTTTACCCCCAGTCGGAGAGCAGTACTTC.